The next 19 T cell receptor beta chains were all read from a single sample in a study of blood T cell repertoires in COVID-19. This table comes from immunoSEQ multiplex PCR, and its TCRdb copy is limited to in-frame clones, with some not included. This repertoire shows fewer than 90,000 clones, approximately 80% found once; its top ten account for 15% to 20%. Material for sequencing was peripheral blood. The source of these receptors is an elderly woman with acute or convalescent COVID-19.

The CDR3 coding sequence is TGTGCCATCAGTGAGTCGGGAGCAGATACGCAGTATTTT. Amino acids: CAISESGADTQYF. The chain combines TRBV10-3 with TRBJ2-3, with D perhaps matching TRBD2 (5 bases). This CDR3 has 13 amino acids. Germline V gene data show CDR1 as ENHRY and CDR2 as SYGVKD. Deletions cut 0 bases from V and 4 bases from J, with 5 bases between.

This clone turned up a few times. This chain links TRBV5-1 with TRBJ2-3; TRBD1 matches at 11 bases. Looked up from germline, CDR1 is SGHRS and CDR2 is YFSETQ. This CDR3 is 17 amino acids long. V lost 1 base, J lost 3 bases, and 7 bases stayed unmatched. CDR3 in DNA: TGCGCCAGCAGCTTGTTAGGACAGGGGGCCGGAACAGATACGCAGTATTTT. It translates to CASSLLGQGAGTDTQYF.

The chain uses TRBV19 and TRBJ1-1; possible D gene TRBD1, 5 bases. Trimming removed 1 base at V and 0 bases at J, with 9 bases between. Germline V CDR1 and CDR2: LNHDA, SQIVND (reference sequence). The CDR3 extends over 15 amino acids. The CDR3 nucleotides read TGTGCCAGTAGTATAGGTGGCAGGGTGAACACTGAAGCTTTCTTT. It codes for CASSIGGRVNTEAFF. The variable domain in full, completed from reference TRBV19 and TRBJ1-1, reads DGGITQSPKYLFRKEGQNVTLSCEQNLNHDAMYWYRQDPGQGLRLIYYSQIVNDFQKGDIAEGYSVSREKKESFPLTVTSAQKNPTAFYLCASSIGGRVNTEAFFGQGTRLTVV.

The J gene is TRBJ1-2, the V gene TRBV6-5; unclear D gene. The CDR3 totals 13 residues. Trimming took off 5 bases at V and 5 bases at J, with 12 bases between the two ends. From germline, CDR1 is MNHEY and CDR2 SVGAGI. The CDR3 sequence is CASSRAGEYGYTF. Here the CDR3 DNA reads TGTGCCAGCAGTAGGGCTGGGGAGTATGGCTACACCTTC.

The chain recombines TRBV19 with TRBJ2-5; 10 bases fit TRBD2. This CDR3 is built from 15 residues. Looked up from germline, CDR1 is LNHDA and CDR2 is SQIVND (reference sequence). V gave up 9 bases and J gave up 0 bases; unmatched junction bases: 7. CDR3 loop: CASASGGPYQETQYF. The DNA for the CDR3 is TGTGCCAGCGCTAGCGGGGGCCCGTACCAAGAGACCCAGTACTTC.

The gene calls are TRBV7-2 and TRBJ2-2, with D possibly being TRBD2 (5 bases). V lost 5 bases to trimming and J lost 7 bases, with 14 bases between them. This CDR3 comprises 14 residues. CDR1 is SGHTA and CDR2 is FQGNSA in the germline V gene. CDR3 sequence: CASSPQGGNGELFF. The CDR3 region has the DNA TGTGCCAGCAGCCCTCAAGGAGGTAACGGGGAGCTGTTTTTT.

The chain has TRBV23-1 and TRBJ2-3; D remains ambiguous. TRBV23-1 is assigned to the ORF class and has an uncertain function. The CDR3 consists of 13 residues. The V gene lost 5 bases and the J gene lost 2 bases, with 8 bases spanning the gap. The CDR3 DNA is TGCGCCAGCAGTTATACAGTCACAGATACGCAGTATTTT. The encoded protein is CASSYTVTDTQYF.

J is TRBJ2-5 and V is TRBV9, with unresolved D. The germline V gene has CDR1 SGDLS and CDR2 YYNGEE. The CDR3 extends over 12 amino acids. The V and J ends lost 3 bases and 7 bases respectively, with 10 bases between them. The CDR3 DNA sequence: TGTGCCAGCAGCGGAGGTTATGGGACCCAGTACTTC. It is translated as CASSGGYGTQYF.

The genes are TRBV19 and TRBJ2-2; D perhaps matches TRBD2 (6 bases). With 7 bases removed from V and 1 base from J, the gap between germline ends came to 10 bases. Per germline, CDR1 LNHDA and CDR2 SQIVND (reference sequence). The CDR3 sequence is 14 residues long. This chain's CDR3 is CASTRAGNTGELFF. The CDR3 DNA sequence: TGTGCCAGTACCCGAGCGGGGAACACCGGGGAGCTGTTTTTT.

In this sample, this clone turned up once. The chain employs TRBV5-1 and TRBJ2-7; 12 bases are shared with TRBD2. The CDR3 contains 15 residues. Per germline, CDR1 SGHRS and CDR2 YFSETQ. Losses at the gene ends were 4 bases for V and 1 base for J; bases not matched to a gene: 3. CDR3 bases: TGCGCCAGCAGCCTGGGGACTAGCGGGTCCTACGAGCAGTACTTC. Protein sequence: CASSLGTSGSYEQYF.

V gene TRBV29-1 combines with J gene TRBJ2-2; 8 nucleotides line up with TRBD1. J gave up 7 bases and V 6 bases, and 7 bases lay outside the gene matches. The CDR3 is made up of 13 amino acids. CDR1 and CDR2 from the germline V gene are SQVTM and ANQGSEA. CDR3 sequence reads: CSVGTGGGGELFF. In DNA, the CDR3 is TGCAGCGTCGGTACAGGGGGAGGCGGGGAGCTGTTTTTT.

V and J are TRBV19 and TRBJ2-2, with TRBD2 matching over 7 bases. The germline V gene encodes CDR1 LNHDA and CDR2 SQIVND (reference sequence). With 6 bases clipped from V and 4 bases from J, the junction kept 8 bases outside the gene matches. This CDR3 contains 15 residues. Here the CDR3 DNA reads TGTGCCAGTAGGCCTGCGGGAGAAGGCACCGGGGAGCTGTTTTTT. Amino acid sequence: CASRPAGEGTGELFF.

The chain employs TRBV5-1 and TRBJ1-6, with 7 bases fitting TRBD1. This CDR3 comprises 15 residues. Germline V gene sequence: CDR1 SGHRS, CDR2 YFSETQ. J was trimmed by 7 bases and V by 4 bases; bases with no gene match: 8. For the CDR3, the DNA is TGCGCCAGCAGCACCGGGACAGCCCTAAATTCACCCCTCCACTTT. Its protein product is CASSTGTALNSPLHF.

The rearrangement uses TRBV29-1 and TRBJ2-5; TRBD2 matches at 7 bases. There are 13 residues in the CDR3. V trimming: 3 bases; J trimming: 5 bases; junction bases outside the gene matches: 6. Germline V lookup: CDR1 SQVTM, CDR2 ANQGSEA. DNA of the CDR3: TGCAGCGTTGAGGTACTAGCGAGGGAGACCCAGTACTTC. Residues: CSVEVLARETQYF. Looking up the rest from reference TRBV29-1 and TRBJ2-5 gives the full variable domain: SAVISQKPSRDICQRGTSLTIQCQVDSQVTMMFWYRQQPGQSLTLIATANQGSEATYESGFVIDKFPISRPNLTFSTLTVSNMSPEDSSIYLCSVEVLARETQYFGPGTRLLVL.

This clone was recorded once. This chain connects TRBV27 to TRBJ2-1, with D possibly being TRBD1 (5 bases). Trimming pared 6 bases from V and 7 bases from J, leaving 19 bases between. Germline V lookup: CDR1 MNHEY, CDR2 SMNVEV (reference sequence). This CDR3 comprises 15 residues. CDR3 protein: CASSSPWQGENEQFF. In DNA, the CDR3 is TGTGCCAGCAGCAGCCCCTGGCAGGGTGAAAATGAGCAGTTCTTC.

This chain connects TRBV10-2 to TRBJ2-1; a weak D match, TRBD1 (6 bases). The CDR3 is made up of 16 amino acids. With 10 bases removed from V and 9 bases from J, the gap between germline ends came to 28 bases. Per germline, CDR1 WSHSY and CDR2 SAAADI. The CDR3 coding sequence is TGCGCCATCCAAACCCCCTTGGGGGCTGAACTGAGTGAGCAGTTCTTC. This encodes CAIQTPLGAELSEQFF.

The chain recombines TRBV2 with TRBJ1-1; TRBD1 agrees at 7 bases. In germline, CDR1 is SNHLY, CDR2 FYNNEI. CDR3 length: 12 amino acids. J gave up 2 bases and V 9 bases, and 3 bases lay outside the gene matches. CDR3 sequence: CASRDSNTEAFF. The CDR3 DNA sequence: TGTGCCAGTCGGGACAGCAACACTGAAGCTTTCTTT.

The chain is built from TRBV7-2 and TRBJ2-1; 8 bases map to TRBD2. Germline V gene sequence: CDR1 SGHTA, CDR2 FQGNSA. The CDR3 has 16 residues. The V gene end was trimmed by 2 bases and the J gene end by 10 bases; junction bases not matched to a gene: 13. The CDR3 DNA sequence: TGTGCCAGCAGCTTAACAGCCACGGCGGGGGGATCCGAGCAGTTCTTC. Protein: CASSLTATAGGSEQFF.

The CDR3 sequence is CASSFGGRSGSINEQYF. The CDR3 bases are TGTGCCAGCAGCTTTGGGGGGCGGAGCGGGAGCATCAACGAGCAGTACTTC. The chain links TRBV12-1 to TRBJ2-7; TRBD2 is the table's D call and was not checked against the DNA. TRBV12-1 is recorded as a pseudogene. This CDR3 region has 17 residues.